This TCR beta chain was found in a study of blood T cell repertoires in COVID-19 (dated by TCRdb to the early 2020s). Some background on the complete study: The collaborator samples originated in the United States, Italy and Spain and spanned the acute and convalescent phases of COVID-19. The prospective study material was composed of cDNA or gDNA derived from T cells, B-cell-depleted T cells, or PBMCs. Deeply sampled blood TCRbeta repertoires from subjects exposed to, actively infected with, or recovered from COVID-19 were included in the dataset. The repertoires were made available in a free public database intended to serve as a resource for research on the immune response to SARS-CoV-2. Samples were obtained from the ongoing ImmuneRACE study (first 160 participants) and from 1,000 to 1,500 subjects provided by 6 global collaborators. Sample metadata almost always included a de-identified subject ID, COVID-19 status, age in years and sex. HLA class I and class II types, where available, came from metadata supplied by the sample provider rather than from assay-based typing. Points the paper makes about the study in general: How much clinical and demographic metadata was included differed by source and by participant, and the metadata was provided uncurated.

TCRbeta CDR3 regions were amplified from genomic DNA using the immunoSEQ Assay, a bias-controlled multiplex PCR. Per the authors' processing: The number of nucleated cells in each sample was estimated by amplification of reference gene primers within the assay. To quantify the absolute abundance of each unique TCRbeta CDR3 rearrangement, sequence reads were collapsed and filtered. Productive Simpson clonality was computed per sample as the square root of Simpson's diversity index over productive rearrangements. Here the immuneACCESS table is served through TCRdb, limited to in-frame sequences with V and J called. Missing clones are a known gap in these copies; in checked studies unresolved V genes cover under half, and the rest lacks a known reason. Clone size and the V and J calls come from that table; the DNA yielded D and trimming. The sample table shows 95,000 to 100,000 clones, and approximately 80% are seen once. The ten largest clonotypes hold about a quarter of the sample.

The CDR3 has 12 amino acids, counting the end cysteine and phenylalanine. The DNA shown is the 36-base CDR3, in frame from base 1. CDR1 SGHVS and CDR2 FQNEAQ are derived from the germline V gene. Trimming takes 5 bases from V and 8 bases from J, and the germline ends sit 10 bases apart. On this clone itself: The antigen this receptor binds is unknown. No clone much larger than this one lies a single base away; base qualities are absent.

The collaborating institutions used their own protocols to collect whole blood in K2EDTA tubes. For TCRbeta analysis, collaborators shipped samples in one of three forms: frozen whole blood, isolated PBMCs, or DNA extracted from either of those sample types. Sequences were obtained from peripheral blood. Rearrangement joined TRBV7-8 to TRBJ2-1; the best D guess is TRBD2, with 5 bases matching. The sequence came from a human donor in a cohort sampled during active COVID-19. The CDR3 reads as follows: CASSAVRDEQFF. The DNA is TGTGCCAGCAGCGCGGTGAGGGATGAGCAGTTCTTC.